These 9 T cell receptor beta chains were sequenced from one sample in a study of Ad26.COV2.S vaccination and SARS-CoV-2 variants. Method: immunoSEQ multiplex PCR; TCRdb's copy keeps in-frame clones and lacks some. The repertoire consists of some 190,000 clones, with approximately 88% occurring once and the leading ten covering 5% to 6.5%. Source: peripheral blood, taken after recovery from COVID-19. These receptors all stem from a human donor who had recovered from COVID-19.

DNA for the CDR3: TGCAGCGTTGAAGGCGGGGGAGGCTACGAGCAGTACTTC. This sequence encodes CSVEGGGGYEQYF. V usage is TRBV29-1 and J usage is TRBJ2-7, with 7 bases identical to TRBD2. CDR1 is SQVTM, CDR2 ANQGSEA, per germline. Trimming took 1 base from V and 3 from J; bases not matched to a gene: 3. The CDR3 covers 13 residues.

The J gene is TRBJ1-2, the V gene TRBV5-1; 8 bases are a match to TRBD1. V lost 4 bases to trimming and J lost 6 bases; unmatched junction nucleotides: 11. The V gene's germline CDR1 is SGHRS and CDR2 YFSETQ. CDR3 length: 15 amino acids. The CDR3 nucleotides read TGCGCCAGCAGCCAAGATCCGGACAGGGCTAATGGCTACACCTTC. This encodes CASSQDPDRANGYTF.

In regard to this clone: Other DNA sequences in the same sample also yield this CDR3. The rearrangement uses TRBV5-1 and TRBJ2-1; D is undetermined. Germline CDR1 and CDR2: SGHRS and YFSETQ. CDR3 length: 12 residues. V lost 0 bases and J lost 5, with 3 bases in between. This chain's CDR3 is CASSLGDNEQFF. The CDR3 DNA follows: TGCGCCAGCAGCTTGGGCGACAATGAGCAGTTCTTC.

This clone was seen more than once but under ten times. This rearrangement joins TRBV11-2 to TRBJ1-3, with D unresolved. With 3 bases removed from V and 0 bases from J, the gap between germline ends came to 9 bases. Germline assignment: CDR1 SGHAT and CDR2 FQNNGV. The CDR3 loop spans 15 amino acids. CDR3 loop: CASSLAVSSGNTIYF. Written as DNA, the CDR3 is TGTGCCAGCAGCTTGGCGGTTAGCTCTGGAAACACCATATATTTT.

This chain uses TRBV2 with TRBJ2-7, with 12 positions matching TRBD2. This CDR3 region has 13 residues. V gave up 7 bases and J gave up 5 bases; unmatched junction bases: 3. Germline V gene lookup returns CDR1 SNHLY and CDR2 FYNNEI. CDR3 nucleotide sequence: TGTGCCAGCATCCTAGCGGGAGGGCACGAGCAGTACTTC. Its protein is CASILAGGHEQYF.

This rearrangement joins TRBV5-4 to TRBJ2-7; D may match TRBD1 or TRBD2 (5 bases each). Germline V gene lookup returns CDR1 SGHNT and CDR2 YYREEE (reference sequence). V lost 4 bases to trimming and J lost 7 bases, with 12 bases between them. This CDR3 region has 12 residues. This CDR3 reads CASSLGVGEQYF. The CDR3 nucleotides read TGTGCCAGCAGCCTGGGGGTGGGGGAGCAGTACTTC.

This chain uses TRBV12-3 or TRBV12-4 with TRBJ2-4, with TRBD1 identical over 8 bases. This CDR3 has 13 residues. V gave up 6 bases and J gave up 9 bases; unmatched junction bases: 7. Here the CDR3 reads CASSLDRVGIQYF. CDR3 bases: TGTGCCAGCAGCTTGGACAGGGTGGGCATTCAGTACTTC.

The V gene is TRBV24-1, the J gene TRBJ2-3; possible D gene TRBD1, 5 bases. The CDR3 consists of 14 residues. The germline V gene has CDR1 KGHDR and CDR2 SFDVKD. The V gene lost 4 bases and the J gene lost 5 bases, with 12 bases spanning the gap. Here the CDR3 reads CATSDDIREDTQYF. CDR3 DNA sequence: TGTGCCACCAGTGACGATATCAGGGAAGATACGCAGTATTTT.

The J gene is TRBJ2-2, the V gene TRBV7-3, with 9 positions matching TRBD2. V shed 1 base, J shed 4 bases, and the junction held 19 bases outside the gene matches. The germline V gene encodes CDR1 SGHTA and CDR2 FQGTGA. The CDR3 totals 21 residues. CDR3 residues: CASSLRPYVGQRGDPTGELFF. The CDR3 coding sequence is TGTGCCAGCAGCTTAAGGCCATACGTGGGCCAGCGGGGGGACCCCACCGGGGAGCTGTTTTTT.